Sequencing of this T cell receptor (beta chain) was carried out in a study of T cells in Graves' hyperthyroidism and ophthalmopathy. Germline lookup yields CDR1 MNHNS and CDR2 SASEGT. The CDR3 has 17 amino acids. Trimming took 6 bases from V and 3 from J; bases not matched to a gene: 9. The study's findings and limits: From stable hyperthyroidism, ophthalmopathy was separated by a 13 V-J model.

RNA transcripts gave rise to amplified TCR beta CDR3 regions. The HTBI primer set was used in a first-round RT-PCR of the TCR CDR3. From the multiplex PCR reads, TCRdb called clonotypes with MiXCR, one entry per CDR3 protein. Among over 250,000 distinct CDR3 sequences, 17% were seen once, and the ten largest hold around 57%. Points on this clonotype: Antigen specificity is unknown. A single base separates this from a much larger clone, so it may be a read error.

The rearrangement links TRBV6-1 to TRBJ2-2; 11 bases align to TRBD2. Sequenced input: blood. The receptor was isolated from a woman in her fifties or sixties with Graves' ophthalmopathy. CDR3 loop: CASSSGLAELDTGELFF. The CDR3 nucleotides read TGTGCCAGCAGCTCGGGACTAGCGGAACTGGACACCGGGGAGCTGTTTTTT.